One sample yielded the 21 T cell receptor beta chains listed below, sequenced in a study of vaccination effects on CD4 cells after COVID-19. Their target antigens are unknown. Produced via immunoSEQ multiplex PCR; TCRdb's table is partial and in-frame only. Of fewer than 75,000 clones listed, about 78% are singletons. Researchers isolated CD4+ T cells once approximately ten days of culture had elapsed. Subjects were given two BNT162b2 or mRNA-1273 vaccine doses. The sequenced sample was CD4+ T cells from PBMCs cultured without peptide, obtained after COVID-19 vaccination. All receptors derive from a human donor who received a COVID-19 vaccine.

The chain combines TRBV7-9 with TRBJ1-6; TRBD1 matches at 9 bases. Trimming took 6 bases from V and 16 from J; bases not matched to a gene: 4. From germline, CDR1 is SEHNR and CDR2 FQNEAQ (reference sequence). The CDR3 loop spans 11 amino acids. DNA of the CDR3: TGTGCCAGCAGTCTCGGGACAGGGCTCCACTTT. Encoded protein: CASSLGTGLHF.

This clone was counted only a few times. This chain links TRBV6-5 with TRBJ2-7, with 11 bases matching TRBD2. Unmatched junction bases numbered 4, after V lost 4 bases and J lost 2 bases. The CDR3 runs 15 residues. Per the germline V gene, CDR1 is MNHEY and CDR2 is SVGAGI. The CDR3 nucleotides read TGTGCCAGCAGTTCAAAGACTAGCGGGACCTACGAGCAGTACTTC. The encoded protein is CASSSKTSGTYEQYF.

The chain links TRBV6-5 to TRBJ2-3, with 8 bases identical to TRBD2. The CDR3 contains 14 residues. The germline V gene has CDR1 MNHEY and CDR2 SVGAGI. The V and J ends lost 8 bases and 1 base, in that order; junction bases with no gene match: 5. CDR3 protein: CASGGRGGTDTQYF. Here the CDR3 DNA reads TGTGCCAGCGGAGGGCGGGGGGGCACAGATACGCAGTATTTT.

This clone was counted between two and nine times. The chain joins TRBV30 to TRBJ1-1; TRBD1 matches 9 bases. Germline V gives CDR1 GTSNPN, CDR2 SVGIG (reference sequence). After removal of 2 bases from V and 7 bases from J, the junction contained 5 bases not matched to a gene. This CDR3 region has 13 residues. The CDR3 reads CAWSLGTGFEAFF. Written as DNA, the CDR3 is TGTGCCTGGAGTTTAGGGACAGGGTTTGAAGCTTTCTTT.

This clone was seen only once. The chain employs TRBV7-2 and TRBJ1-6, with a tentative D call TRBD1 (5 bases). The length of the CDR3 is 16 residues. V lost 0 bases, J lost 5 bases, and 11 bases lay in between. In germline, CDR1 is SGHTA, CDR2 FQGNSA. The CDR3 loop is CASSLAGEINNSPLHF. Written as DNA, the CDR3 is TGTGCCAGCAGCTTAGCAGGGGAAATCAATAATTCACCCCTCCACTTT.

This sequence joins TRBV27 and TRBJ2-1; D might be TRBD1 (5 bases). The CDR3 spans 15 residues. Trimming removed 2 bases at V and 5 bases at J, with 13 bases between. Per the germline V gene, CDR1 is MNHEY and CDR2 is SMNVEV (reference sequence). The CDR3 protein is CASSLQGRSNNEQFF. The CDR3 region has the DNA TGTGCCAGCAGTTTACAGGGTAGGAGTAACAATGAGCAGTTCTTC.

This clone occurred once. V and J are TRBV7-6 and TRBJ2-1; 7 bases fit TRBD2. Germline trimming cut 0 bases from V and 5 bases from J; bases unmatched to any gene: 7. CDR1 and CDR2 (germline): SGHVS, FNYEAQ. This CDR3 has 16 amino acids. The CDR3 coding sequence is TGTGCCAGCAGCTTAGCTTCAGCGGGGATCAACAATGAGCAGTTCTTC. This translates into CASSLASAGINNEQFF. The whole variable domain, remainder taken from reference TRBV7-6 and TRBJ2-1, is GAGVSQSPRYKVTKRGQDVALRCDPISGHVSLYWYRQALGQGPEFLTYFNYEAQQDKSGLPNDRFSAERPEGSISTLTIQRTEQRDSAMYRCASSLASAGINNEQFFGPGTRLTVL.

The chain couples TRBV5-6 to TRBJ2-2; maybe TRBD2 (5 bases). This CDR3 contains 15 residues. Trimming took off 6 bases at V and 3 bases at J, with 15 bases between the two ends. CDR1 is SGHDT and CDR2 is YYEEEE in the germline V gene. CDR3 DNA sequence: TGTGCCAGCATGACAAAAGGACTCGACACCGGGGAGCTGTTTTTT. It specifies CASMTKGLDTGELFF. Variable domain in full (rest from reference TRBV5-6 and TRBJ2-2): DAGVTQSPTHLIKTRGQQVTLRCSPKSGHDTVSWYQQALGQGPQFIFQYYEEEERQRGNFPDRFSGHQFPNYSSELNVNALLLGDSALYLCASMTKGLDTGELFFGEGSRLTVL.

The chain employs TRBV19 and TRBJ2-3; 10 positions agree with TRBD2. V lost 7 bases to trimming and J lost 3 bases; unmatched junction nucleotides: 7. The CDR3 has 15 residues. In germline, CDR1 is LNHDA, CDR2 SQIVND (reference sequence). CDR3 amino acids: CASKLSGRGTDTQYF. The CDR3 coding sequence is TGTGCCAGTAAGCTCAGCGGGAGGGGTACAGATACGCAGTATTTT.

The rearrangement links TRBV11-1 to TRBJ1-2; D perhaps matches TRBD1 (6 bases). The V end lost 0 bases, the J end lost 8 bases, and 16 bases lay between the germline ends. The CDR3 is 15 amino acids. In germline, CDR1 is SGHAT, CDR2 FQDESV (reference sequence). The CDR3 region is CASSLAGQGIGGYTF. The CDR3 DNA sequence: TGTGCCAGCAGCTTAGCTGGCCAGGGGATTGGCGGCTACACCTTC.

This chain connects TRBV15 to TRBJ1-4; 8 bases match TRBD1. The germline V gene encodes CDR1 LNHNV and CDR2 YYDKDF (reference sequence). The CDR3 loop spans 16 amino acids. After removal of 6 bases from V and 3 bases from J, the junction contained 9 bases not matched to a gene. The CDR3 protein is CATSAGQGMSNEKLFF. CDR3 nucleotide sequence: TGTGCCACCAGTGCCGGACAGGGCATGTCTAATGAAAAACTGTTTTTT.

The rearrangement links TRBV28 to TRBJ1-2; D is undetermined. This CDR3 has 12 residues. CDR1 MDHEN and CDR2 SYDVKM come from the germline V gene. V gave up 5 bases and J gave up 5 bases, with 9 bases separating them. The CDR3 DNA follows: TGTGCCAGCAGTGACTTTGGATATGGCTACACCTTC. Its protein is CASSDFGYGYTF.

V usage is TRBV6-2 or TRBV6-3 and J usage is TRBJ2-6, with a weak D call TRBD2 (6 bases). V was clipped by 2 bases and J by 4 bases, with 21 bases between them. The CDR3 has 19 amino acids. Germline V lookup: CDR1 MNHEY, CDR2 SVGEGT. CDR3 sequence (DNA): TGTGCCAGCAGTTACATTGCTGTGGGGGGTGTGTTCGGGGCCAACGTCCTGACTTTC. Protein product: CASSYIAVGGVFGANVLTF.

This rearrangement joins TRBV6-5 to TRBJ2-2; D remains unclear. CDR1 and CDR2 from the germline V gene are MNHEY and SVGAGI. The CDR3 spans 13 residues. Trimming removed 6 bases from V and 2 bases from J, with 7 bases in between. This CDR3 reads CASRPVNTGELFF. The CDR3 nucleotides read TGTGCCAGCAGGCCAGTAAACACCGGGGAGCTGTTTTTT.

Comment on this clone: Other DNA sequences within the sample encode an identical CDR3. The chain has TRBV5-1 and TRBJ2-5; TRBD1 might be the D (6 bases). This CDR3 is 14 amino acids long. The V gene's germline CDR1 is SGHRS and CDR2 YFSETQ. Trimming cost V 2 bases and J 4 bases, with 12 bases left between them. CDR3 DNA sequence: TGCGCCAGCAGCTTTGGGGGCAGAGGAGAGACCCAGTACTTC. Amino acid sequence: CASSFGGRGETQYF.

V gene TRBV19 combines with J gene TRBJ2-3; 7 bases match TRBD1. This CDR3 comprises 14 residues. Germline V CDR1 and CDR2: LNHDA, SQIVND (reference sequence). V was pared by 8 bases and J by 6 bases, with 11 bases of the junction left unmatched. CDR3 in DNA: TGTGCCAGTGAGGACAGGCGGCTGCTGGATACGCAGTATTTT. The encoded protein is CASEDRRLLDTQYF.

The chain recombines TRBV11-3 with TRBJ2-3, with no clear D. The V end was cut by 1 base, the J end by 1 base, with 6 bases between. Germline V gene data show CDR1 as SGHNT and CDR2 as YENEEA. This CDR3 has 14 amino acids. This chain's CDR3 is CASSLGARTDTQYF. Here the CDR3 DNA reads TGTGCCAGCAGCTTAGGGGCCCGCACAGATACGCAGTATTTT.

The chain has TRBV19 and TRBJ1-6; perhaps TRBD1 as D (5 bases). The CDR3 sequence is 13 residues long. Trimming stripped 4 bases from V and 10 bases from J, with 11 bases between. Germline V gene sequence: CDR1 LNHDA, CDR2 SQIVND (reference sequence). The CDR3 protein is CASSTLDRSPLHF. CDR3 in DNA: TGTGCCAGTAGTACTCTTGACAGATCACCCCTCCACTTT.

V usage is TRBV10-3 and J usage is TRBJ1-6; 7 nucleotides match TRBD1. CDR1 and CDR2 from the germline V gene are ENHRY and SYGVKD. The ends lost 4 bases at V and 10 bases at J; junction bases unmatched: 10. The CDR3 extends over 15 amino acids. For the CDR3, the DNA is TGTGCCATCAGTGGCACAGGGGTTTTTCGGTCACCCCTCCACTTT. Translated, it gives CAISGTGVFRSPLHF.

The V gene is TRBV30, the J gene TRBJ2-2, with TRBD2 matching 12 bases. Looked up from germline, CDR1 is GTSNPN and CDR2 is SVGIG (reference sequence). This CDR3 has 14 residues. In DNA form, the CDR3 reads TGTGGGCTAGCGGGGGGGTTTAACACCGGGGAGCTGTTTTTT. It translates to CGLAGGFNTGELFF. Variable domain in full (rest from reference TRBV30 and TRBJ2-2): SQTIHQWPATLVQPVGSPLSLECTVEGTSNPNLYWYRQAAGRGLQLLFYSVGIGQISSEVPQNLSASRPQDRQFILSSKKLLLSDSGFYLCGLAGGFNTGELFFGEGSRLTVL.

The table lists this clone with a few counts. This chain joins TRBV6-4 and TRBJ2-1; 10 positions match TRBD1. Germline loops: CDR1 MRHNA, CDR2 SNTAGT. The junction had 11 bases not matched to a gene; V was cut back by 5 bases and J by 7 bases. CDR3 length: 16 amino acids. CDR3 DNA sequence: TGTGCCAGCAGTTCACGCCGGGACAGGGGCCAGAATGAGCAGTTCTTC. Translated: CASSSRRDRGQNEQFF.